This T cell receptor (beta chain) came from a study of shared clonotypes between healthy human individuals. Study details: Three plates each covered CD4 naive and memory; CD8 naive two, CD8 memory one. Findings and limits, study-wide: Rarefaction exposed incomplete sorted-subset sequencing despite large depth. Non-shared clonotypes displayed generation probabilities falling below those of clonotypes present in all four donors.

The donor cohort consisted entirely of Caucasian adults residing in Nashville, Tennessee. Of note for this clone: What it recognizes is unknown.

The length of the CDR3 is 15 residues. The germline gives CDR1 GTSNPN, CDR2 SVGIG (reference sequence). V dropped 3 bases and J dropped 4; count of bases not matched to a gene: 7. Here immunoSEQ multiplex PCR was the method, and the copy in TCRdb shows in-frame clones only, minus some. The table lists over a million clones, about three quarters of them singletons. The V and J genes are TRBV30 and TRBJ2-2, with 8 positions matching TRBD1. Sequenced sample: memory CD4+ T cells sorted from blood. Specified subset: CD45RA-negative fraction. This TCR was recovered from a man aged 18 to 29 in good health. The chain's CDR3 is CAWRTWTGSTGELFF. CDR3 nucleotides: TGTGCCTGGAGGACCTGGACAGGGAGCACCGGGGAGCTGTTTTTT.